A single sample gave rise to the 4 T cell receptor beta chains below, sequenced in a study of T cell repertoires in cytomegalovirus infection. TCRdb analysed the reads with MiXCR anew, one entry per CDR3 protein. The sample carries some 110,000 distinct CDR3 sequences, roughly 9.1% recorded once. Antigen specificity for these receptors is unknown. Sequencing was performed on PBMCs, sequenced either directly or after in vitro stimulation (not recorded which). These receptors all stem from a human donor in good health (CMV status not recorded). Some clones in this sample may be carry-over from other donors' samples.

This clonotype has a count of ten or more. The CDR3 sequence is CASSYPAGKETQYF. In DNA, the CDR3 is TGTGCCAGCAGTTACCCAGCGGGGAAAGAGACCCAGTACTTC. This chain links TRBV6-2 or TRBV6-3 with TRBJ2-5; 7 positions agree with TRBD2. With 2 bases clipped from V and 3 bases from J, the junction kept 3 bases outside the gene matches. CDR3 size: 14 residues. Germline lookup yields CDR1 MNHEY and CDR2 SVGEGT.

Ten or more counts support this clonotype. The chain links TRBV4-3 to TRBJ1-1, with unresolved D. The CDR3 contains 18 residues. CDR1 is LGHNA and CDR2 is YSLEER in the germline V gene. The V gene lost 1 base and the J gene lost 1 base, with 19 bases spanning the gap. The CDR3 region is CASSQALGGLIGNTEAFF. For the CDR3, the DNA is TGCGCCAGCAGCCAAGCTTTGGGCGGTCTCATAGGGAACACTGAAGCTTTCTTT.

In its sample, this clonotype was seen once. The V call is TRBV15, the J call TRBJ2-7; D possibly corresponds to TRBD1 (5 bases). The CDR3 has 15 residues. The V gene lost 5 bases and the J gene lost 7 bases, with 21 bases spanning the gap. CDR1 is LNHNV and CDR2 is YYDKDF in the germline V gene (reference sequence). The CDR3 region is CATSGSTAGIREQYF. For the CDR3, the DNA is TGTGCCACCAGCGGATCTACAGCAGGGATTAGGGAGCAGTACTTC.

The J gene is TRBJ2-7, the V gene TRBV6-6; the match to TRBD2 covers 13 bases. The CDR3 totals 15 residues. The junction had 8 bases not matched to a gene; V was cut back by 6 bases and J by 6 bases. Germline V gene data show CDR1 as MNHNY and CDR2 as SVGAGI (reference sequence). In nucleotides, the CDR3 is TGTGCCAGCAGACCAGCCGGACTAGCGGGAGTCGAGCAGTACGTC. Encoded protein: CASRPAGLAGVEQYV.